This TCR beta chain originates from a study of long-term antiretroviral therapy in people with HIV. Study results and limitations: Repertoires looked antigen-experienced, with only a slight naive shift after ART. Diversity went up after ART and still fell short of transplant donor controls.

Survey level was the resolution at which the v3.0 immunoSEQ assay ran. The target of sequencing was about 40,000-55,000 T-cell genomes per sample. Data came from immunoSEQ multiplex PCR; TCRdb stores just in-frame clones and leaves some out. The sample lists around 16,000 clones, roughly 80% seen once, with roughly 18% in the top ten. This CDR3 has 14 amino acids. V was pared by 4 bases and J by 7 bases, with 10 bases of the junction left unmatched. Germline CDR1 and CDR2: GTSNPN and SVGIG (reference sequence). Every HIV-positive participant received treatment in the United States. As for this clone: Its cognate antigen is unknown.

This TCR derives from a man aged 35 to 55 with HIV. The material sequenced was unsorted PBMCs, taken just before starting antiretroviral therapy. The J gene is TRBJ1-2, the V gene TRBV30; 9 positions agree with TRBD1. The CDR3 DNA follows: TGTGCCTGGACCTCAACAGGGGGCCGTTCTGGCTACACCTTC. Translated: CAWTSTGGRSGYTF.